The subject of this entry is one TCR beta chain. Patients were excluded for autoimmune disease history or systemic immunosuppression. The sampling schedule covered blood at baseline, cycle 4 day 1, and cycle 7 day 1. There are 15 residues in the CDR3. Germline values: CDR1 SGHDN, CDR2 FVKESK. V was cut by 1 base and J by 4 bases, with 13 bases left in between. The data are from a study of OX40 agonist ivuxolimab in advanced cancers. On the study more broadly: Prior checkpoint blockade (anti-PD-1, anti-PD-L1 or anti-CTLA-4) was permitted; over 30% had it.

Libraries were prepared by immunoSEQ multiplex PCR; TCRdb keeps only in-frame clonotypes and omits some of them. This table holds more than 20,000 clones, 75% to 85% found once. V gene TRBV14 combines with J gene TRBJ1-1, with D possibly being TRBD1 (5 bases). The sequencing here drew on CD4+ or CD8+ T cells sorted from blood, taken in a trial of the OX40 agonist ivuxolimab. The source is an adult with an advanced solid tumor such as melanoma, head and neck, liver or kidney cancer. The CDR3 loop is CASSQVAGTFTEAFF. The CDR3 DNA sequence: TGTGCCAGCAGCCAAGTGGCCGGGACTTTCACTGAAGCTTTCTTT.